The 5 T cell receptor beta chains presented below share a single source sample, sequenced in a study of control samples from healthy donors and cancer patients. Method: immunoSEQ multiplex PCR; TCRdb's copy keeps in-frame clones and lacks some. This sample carries more than 110,000 clones, roughly nine tenths of them seen once, and the ten largest clones take roughly 8.7%. The source material was blood. The receptor source for this set is a woman in her twenties or thirties in good health.

This clone has only a few counts. V and J are TRBV28 and TRBJ2-7; the D gene is possibly TRBD1 (5 bases). The V end was cut by 7 bases, the J end by 8 bases, with 15 bases between. CDR1 is MDHEN and CDR2 is SYDVKM in the germline V gene. The CDR3 is made up of 12 amino acids. CDR3 in amino acids: CASKLTLGQQYF. The CDR3 region has the DNA TGTGCCAGCAAACTAACGCTGGGGCAGCAGTACTTC.

The chain has TRBV5-1 and TRBJ2-3; possible D gene TRBD2, 6 bases. Germline V CDR1 and CDR2: SGHRS, YFSETQ. The CDR3 is 15 residues long. V shed 0 bases and J shed 3 bases, with 11 bases lying between them. The CDR3 reads CASSLAGGKTDTQYF. The CDR3 nucleotides read TGCGCCAGCAGCTTGGCCGGGGGAAAAACAGATACGCAGTATTTT.

J is TRBJ1-1 and V is TRBV30; D is undetermined. Trimming took off 3 bases at V and 6 bases at J, with 8 bases between the two ends. In germline, CDR1 is GTSNPN, CDR2 SVGIG (reference sequence). This CDR3 comprises 11 residues. In DNA form, the CDR3 reads TGTGCCTGGAGCCGGGGATCTGAAGCTTTCTTT. The encoded protein is CAWSRGSEAFF.

The chain couples TRBV11-2 to TRBJ2-1; 14 nucleotides align to TRBD2. With V trimmed by 2 bases and J by 7 bases, 13 bases remained unmatched. The CDR3 runs to 19 residues. Per germline, CDR1 SGHAT and CDR2 FQNNGV. CDR3 DNA: TGTGCCAGCAGCTTAATCACCTCGACTAGCGGGAGGGCGGGTAATGAGCAGTTCTTC. Translation: CASSLITSTSGRAGNEQFF.

The chain uses TRBV30 and TRBJ2-7; 12 nucleotides align to TRBD1. Trimming removed 1 base from V and 6 bases from J; junction bases left unmatched: 7. CDR3 length equals 15 residues. Per germline, CDR1 GTSNPN and CDR2 SVGIG (reference sequence). The CDR3 region has the DNA TGTGCCTGGAGTGCGGGACAGGGGGCCTTCGCCGAGCAGTACTTC. It is translated as CAWSAGQGAFAEQYF.